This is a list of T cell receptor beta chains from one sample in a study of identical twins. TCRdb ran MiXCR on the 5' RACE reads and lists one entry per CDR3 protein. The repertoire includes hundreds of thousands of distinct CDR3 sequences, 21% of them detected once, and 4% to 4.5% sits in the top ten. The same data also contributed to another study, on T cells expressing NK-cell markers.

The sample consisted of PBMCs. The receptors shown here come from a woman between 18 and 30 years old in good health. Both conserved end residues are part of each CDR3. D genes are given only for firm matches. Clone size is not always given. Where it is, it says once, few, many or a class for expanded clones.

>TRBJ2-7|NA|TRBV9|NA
CASSPRTQAYEQYF
TGTGCCAGCAGCCCTCGTACCCAAGCCTACGAGCAGTACTTC
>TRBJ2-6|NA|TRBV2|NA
CASRKRWSGANVLTF
TGTGCCAGCAGAAAGAGGTGGTCTGGGGCCAACGTCCTGACTTTC
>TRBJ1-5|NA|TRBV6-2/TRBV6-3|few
CASSYLAASEAQHF
TGTGCCAGCAGTTACCTGGCGGCCTCAGAAGCCCAGCATTTT
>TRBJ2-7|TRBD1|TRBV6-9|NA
CASSQRDREYEQYF
TGTGCCAGCAGTCAGAGGGACAGGGAATACGAGCAGTACTTC
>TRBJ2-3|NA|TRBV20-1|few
CSARDPSLARFADTQYF
TGCAGTGCTAGAGATCCTTCGCTAGCCCGGTTCGCAGATACGCAGTATTTT
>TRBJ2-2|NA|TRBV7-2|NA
CASSLTKGPTGELFF
TGTGCCAGCAGCTTAACCAAAGGGCCCACCGGGGAGCTGTTTTTT
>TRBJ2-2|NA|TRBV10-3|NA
CAIMGPRNTGELFF
TGTGCCATCATGGGTCCGAGGAACACCGGGGAGCTGTTTTTT
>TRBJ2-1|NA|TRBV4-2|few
CASSHADHEQFF
TGTGCCAGCAGCCATGCCGACCATGAGCAGTTCTTC
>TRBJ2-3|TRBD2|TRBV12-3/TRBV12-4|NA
CASTSPGLASTDTQYF
TGTGCCAGCACCTCCCCGGGACTAGCTAGCACAGATACGCAGTATTTT
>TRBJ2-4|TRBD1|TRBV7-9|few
CATTGDIAKNIQYF
TGTGCCACAACAGGGGACATAGCCAAAAACATTCAGTACTTC
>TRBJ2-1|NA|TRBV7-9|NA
CASSPYRSQIYNEQFF
TGTGCCAGCAGCCCTTACAGGTCCCAAATTTACAATGAGCAGTTCTTC
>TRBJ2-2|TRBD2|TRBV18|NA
CASSPLLAATNTGELFF
TGTGCCAGCTCACCCCTCCTAGCGGCGACGAACACCGGGGAGCTGTTTTTT
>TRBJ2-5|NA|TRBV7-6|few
CASSFGGLSVETQYF
TGTGCCAGCAGCTTTGGGGGGCTGTCGGTCGAGACCCAGTACTTC
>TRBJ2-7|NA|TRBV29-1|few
CSVEKQGEQYF
TGCAGCGTTGAGAAGCAGGGCGAGCAGTACTTC
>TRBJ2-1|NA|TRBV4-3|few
CASSQALRPYNEQFF
TGCGCCAGCAGCCAAGCTTTAAGGCCCTACAATGAGCAGTTCTTC
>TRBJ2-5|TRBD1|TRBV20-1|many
CSARAPTGEETQYF
TGCAGTGCTAGAGCCCCGACAGGGGAAGAGACCCAGTACTTC
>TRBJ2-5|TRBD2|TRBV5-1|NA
CASSSSLRGGGETQYF
TGCGCCAGCAGCTCGAGTCTTCGGGGCGGGGGAGAGACCCAGTACTTC
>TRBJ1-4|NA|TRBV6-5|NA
CASSYSSPREKLFF
TGTGCCAGCAGTTACTCGAGCCCCCGTGAAAAACTGTTTTTT
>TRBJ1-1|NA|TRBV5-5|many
CASSLGGRGTEAFF
TGTGCCAGCAGCTTGGGGGGCCGAGGGACGGAAGCTTTCTTT
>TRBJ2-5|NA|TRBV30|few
CAGTTTYIRETQYF
TGTGCCGGCACGACTACCTACATTCGGGAGACCCAGTACTTC
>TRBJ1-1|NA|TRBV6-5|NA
CAPRGTLGAFF
TGTGCCCCCAGGGGCACGTTGGGAGCTTTCTTT
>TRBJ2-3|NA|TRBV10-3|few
CATRKTDLTDTQYF
TGTGCCACACGAAAGACAGACCTCACAGATACGCAGTATTTT
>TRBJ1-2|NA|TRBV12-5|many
CASGQGYHGYTF
TGTGCTAGTGGTCAGGGTTACCATGGCTACACCTTC
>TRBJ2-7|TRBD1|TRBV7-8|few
CASSPDDREPGEQYF
TGTGCCAGCAGCCCTGATGACAGGGAGCCGGGTGAGCAGTACTTC
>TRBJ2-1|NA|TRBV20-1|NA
CSASGQTGLFGGTYNEQFF
TGCAGTGCTAGCGGTCAGACAGGGCTGTTTGGCGGGACGTACAATGAGCAGTTCTTC
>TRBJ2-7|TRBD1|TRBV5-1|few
CATRTGGTTYEQYF
TGCGCCACCAGGACAGGGGGCACTACCTACGAGCAGTACTTC
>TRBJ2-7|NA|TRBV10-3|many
CATADNYEQYF
TGTGCCACCGCGGACAACTACGAGCAGTACTTC
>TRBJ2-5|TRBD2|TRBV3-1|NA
CASSQGSGTSETETQYF
TGTGCCAGCAGCCAAGGCTCCGGGACTAGCGAGACAGAGACCCAGTACTTC
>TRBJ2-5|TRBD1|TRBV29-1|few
CSVVGDRGPVETQYF
TGCAGCGTTGTAGGGGACAGGGGTCCTGTAGAGACCCAGTACTTC
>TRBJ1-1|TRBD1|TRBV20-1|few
CSAQDRGANTEAFF
TGCAGTGCTCAAGACAGGGGGGCGAACACTGAAGCTTTCTTT
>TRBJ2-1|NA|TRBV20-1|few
CSAHYSGHEQFF
TGCAGTGCTCACTATAGCGGCCATGAGCAGTTCTTC
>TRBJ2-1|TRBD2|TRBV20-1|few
CSAREIGTSGRTYNEQFF
TGCAGTGCTAGAGAAATAGGGACTAGCGGGAGGACCTACAATGAGCAGTTCTTC
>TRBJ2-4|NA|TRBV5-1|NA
CASSLGGDKNIQYF
TGCGCCAGCAGCTTGGGAGGGGACAAAAACATTCAGTACTTC
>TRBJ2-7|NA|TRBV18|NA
CASSYQQEEQYF
TGTGCCAGCTCCTACCAACAGGAGGAGCAGTACTTC
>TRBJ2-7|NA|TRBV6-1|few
CASSRFHEQYF
TGTGCCAGCAGTCGGTTCCACGAGCAGTACTTC
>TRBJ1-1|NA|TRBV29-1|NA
CSAQSGTPEAFF
TGCAGCGCCCAGAGCGGGACACCTGAAGCTTTCTTT
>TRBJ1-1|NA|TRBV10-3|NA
CAIRDVLTEAFF
TGTGCCATCAGAGACGTACTCACTGAAGCTTTCTTT